This T cell receptor (beta chain) is from a study of blood T cells in healthy people across ages. Findings and limits, study-wide: Per-million-T-cell TCR beta diversity fell roughly linearly with age.

Germline V gives CDR1 LGHNA, CDR2 YSLEER. The CDR3 totals 18 residues. Details on this clonotype: The target antigen is unknown.

For the second PCR, which ran for 7 to 11 cycles, a sample-barcoded 5' primer and a J-beta primer mix were used. Each TCR beta cDNA got a 12-nucleotide random molecular identifier. TCRdb processed the 5' RACE reads anew with MiXCR; each CDR3 protein has one entry. The table has approximately 350,000 distinct CDR3 sequences, about 52% seen once; the top ten hold under 65%. The J gene is TRBJ2-7, the V gene TRBV4-3, with D tentatively TRBD2 (6 bases). The J call is uncertain, as TRBJ2-5 better fits the DNA end. This sequence was found in a man aged 60 to 75 in good health. Input material: blood. CDR3 region: CASSQDQGRGSPQETQYF. CDR3 in DNA: TGCGCCAGCAGCCAAGATCAGGGACGGGGGTCGCCCCAAGAGACCCAGTACTTC.